This TCR beta chain was obtained from a study of shared clonotypes between healthy human individuals. To note about this clone: Its antigen is unidentified.

Produced via immunoSEQ multiplex PCR; TCRdb's table is partial and in-frame only. The sample gives about a million clones, more than 60% of which show up once; over 1.3% is in the top ten. Findings of the study overall: The study drew on few donors, limiting represented genetic and exposure-history diversity.

The sequence derives from a man younger than 35 in good health. The sequenced material came from memory CD4+ T cells sorted from blood. Subset in this sample: CD45RA-negative fraction.

The CDR3 DNA is TGTGCCAGTAGTATCTTTGGGGCAGGGGAAAGCAATCAGCCCCAGCATTTT. Its protein is CASSIFGAGESNQPQHF. The chain couples TRBV19 to TRBJ1-5; perhaps TRBD1 as D (6 bases). Trimming pared 3 bases from V and 1 base from J, leaving 16 bases between. Germline-derived CDR1 and CDR2 are LNHDA and SQIVND (reference sequence). This CDR3 is 17 amino acids long.